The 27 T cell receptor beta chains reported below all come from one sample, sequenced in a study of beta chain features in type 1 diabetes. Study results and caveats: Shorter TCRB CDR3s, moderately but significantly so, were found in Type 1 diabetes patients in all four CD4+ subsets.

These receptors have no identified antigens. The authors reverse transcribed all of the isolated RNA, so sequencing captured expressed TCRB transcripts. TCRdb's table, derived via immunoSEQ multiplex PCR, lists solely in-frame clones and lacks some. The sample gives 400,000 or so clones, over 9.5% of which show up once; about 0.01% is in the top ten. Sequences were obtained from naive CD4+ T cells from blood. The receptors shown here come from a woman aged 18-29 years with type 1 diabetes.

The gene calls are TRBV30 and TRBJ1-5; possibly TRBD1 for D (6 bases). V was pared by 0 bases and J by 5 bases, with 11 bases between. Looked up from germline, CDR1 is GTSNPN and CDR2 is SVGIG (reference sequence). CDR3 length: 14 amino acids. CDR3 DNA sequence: TGTGCCTGGAGTGTAGGGAACAGGGATCAGCCCCAGCATTTT. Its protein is CAWSVGNRDQPQHF.

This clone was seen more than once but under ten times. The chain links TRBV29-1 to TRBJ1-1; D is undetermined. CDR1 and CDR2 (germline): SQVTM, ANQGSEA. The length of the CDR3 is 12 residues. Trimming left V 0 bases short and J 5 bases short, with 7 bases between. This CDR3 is CSVEDRVTEAFF. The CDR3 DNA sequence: TGCAGCGTTGAAGATCGGGTGACTGAAGCTTTCTTT.

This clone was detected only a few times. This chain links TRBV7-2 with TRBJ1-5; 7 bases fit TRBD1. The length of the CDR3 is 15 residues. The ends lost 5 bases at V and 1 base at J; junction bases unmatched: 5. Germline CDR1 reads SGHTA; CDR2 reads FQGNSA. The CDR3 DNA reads TGTGCCAGCAGCGGGGACAGAGCGAGCAATCAGCCCCAGCATTTT. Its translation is CASSGDRASNQPQHF.

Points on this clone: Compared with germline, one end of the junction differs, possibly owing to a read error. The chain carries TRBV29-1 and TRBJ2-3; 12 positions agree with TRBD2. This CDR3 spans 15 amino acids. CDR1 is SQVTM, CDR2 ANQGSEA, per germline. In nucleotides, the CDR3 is TGCAGCGTTCCGTCGACTAGCGGGAGAGGACAGATACTCGGGTTT. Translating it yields CSVPSTSGRGQILGF.

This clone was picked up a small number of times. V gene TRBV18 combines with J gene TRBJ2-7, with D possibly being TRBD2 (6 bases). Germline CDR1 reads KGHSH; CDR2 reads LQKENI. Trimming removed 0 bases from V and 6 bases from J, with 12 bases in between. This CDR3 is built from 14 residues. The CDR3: CASSPPTRGGEQYF. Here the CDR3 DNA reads TGTGCCAGCTCACCACCGACTAGAGGAGGCGAGCAGTACTTC.

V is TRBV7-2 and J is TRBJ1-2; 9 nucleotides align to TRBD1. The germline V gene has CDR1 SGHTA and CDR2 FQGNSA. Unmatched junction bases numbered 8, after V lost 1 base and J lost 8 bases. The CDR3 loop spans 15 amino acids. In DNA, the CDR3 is TGTGCCAGCAGCTTAGAAGGGGGACAGGGCCTGGGCTACACCTTC. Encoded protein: CASSLEGGQGLGYTF.

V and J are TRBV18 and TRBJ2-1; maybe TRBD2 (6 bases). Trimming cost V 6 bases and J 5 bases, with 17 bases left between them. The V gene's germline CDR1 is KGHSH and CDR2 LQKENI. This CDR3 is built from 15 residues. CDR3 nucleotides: TGTGCCAGCTCCCCGAGGGGTTCGGGGGACAATGAGCAGTTCTTC. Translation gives CASSPRGSGDNEQFF.

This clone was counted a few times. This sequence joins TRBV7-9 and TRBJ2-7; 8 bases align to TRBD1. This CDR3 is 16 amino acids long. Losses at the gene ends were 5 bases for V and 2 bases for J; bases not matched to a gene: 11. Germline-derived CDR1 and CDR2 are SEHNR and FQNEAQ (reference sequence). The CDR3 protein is CASSAPTGGWTYEQYF. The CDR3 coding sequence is TGTGCCAGCAGCGCTCCAACAGGGGGTTGGACCTACGAGCAGTACTTC. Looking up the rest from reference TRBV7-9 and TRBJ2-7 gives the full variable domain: DTGVSQNPRHKITKRGQNVTFRCDPISEHNRLYWYRQTLGQGPEFLTYFQNEAQLEKSRLLSDRFSAERPKGSFSTLEIQRTEQGDSAMYLCASSAPTGGWTYEQYFGPGTRLTVT.

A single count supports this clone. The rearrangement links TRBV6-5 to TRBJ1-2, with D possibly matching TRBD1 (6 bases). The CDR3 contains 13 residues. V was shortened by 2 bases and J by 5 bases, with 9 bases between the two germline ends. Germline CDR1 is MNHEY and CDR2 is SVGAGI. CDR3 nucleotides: TGTGCCAGCAGTTACGCTAGGGGGTATGGCTACACCTTC. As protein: CASSYARGYGYTF.

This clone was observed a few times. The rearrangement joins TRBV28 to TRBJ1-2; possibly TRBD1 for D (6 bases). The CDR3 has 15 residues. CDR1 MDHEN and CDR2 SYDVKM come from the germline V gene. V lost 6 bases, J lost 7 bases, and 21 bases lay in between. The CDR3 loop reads CASRVGTWGQSGYTF. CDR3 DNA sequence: TGTGCCAGCAGGGTAGGGACCTGGGGGCAAAGTGGCTACACCTTC.

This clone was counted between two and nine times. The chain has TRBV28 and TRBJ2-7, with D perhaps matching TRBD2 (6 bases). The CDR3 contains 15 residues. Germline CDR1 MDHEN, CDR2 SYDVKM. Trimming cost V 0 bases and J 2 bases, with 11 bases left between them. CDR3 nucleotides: TGTGCCAGCAGTTTATGGGGGGGAAGGGCCTACGAGCAGTACTTC. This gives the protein CASSLWGGRAYEQYF.

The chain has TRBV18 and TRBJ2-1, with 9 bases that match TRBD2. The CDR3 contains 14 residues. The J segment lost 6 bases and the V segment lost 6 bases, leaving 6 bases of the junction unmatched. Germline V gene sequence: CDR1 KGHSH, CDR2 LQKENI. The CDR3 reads CASSSGLAVNEQFF. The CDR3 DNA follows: TGTGCCAGCTCCTCGGGACTAGCCGTCAATGAGCAGTTCTTC.

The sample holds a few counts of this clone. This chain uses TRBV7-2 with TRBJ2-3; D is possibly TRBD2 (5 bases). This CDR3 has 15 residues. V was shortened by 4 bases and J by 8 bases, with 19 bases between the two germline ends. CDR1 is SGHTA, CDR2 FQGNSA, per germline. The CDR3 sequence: CASSSPGLGRATQYF. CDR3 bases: TGTGCCAGCAGCTCCCCGGGTCTTGGGCGGGCTACGCAGTATTTT.

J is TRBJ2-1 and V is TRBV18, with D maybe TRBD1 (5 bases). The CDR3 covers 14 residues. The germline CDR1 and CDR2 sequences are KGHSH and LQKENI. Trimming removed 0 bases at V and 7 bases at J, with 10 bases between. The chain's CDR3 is CASSPPKGLNEQFF. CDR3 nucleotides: TGTGCCAGCTCACCACCGAAGGGGCTGAATGAGCAGTTCTTC.

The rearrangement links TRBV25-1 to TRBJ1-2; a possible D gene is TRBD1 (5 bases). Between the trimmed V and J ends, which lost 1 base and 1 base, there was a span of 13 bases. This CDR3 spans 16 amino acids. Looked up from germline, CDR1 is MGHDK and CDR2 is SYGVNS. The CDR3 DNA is TGTGCCAGCAGTGAATTGGTTGGGGCAAATAACTATGGCTACACCTTC. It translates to CASSELVGANNYGYTF.

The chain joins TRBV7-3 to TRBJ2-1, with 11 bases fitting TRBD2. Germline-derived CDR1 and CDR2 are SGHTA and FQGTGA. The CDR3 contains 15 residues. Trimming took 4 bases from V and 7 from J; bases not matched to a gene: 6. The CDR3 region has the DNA TGTGCCAGCAGCTACGGGACTAGCGGCCGGAATGAGCAGTTCTTC. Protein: CASSYGTSGRNEQFF. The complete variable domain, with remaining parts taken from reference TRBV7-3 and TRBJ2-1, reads GAGVSQTPSNKVTEKGKYVELRCDPISGHTALYWYRQSLGQGPEFLIYFQGTGAADDSGLPNDRFFAVRPEGSVSTLKIQRTERGDSAVYLCASSYGTSGRNEQFFGPGTRLTVL.

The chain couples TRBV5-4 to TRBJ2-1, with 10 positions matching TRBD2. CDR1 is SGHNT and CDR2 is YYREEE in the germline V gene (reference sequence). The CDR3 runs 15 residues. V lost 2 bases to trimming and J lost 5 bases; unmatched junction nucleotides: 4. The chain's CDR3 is CASSFRTSGNNEQFF. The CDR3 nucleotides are TGTGCCAGCAGCTTTCGCACTAGCGGGAACAATGAGCAGTTCTTC.

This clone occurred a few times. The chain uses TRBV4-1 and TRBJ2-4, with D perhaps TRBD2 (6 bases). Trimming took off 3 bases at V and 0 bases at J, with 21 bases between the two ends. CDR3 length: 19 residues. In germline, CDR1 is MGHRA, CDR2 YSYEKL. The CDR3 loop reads CASSQGPSLANLAKNIQYF. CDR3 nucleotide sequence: TGCGCCAGCAGCCAGGGCCCCTCTCTAGCGAACCTAGCCAAAAACATTCAGTACTTC.

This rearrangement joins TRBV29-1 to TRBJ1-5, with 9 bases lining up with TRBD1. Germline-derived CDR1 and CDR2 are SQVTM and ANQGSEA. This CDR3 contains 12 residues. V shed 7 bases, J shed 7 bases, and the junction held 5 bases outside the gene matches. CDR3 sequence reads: CSAGTGRQPQHF. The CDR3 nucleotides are TGCAGCGCAGGGACAGGGAGGCAGCCCCAGCATTTT.

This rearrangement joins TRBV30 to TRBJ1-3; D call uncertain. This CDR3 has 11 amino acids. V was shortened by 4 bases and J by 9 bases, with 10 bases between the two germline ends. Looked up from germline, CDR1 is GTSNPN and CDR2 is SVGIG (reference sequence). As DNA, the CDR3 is TGTGCCTGGACGGAAGGAGTCACCATATATTTT. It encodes CAWTEGVTIYF.

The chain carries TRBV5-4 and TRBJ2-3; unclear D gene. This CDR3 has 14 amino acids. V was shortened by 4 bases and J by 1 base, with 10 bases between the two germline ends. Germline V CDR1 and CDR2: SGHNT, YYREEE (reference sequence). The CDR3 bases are TGTGCCAGCAGCCAAGCTAGTCGCACAGATACGCAGTATTTT. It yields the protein CASSQASRTDTQYF.

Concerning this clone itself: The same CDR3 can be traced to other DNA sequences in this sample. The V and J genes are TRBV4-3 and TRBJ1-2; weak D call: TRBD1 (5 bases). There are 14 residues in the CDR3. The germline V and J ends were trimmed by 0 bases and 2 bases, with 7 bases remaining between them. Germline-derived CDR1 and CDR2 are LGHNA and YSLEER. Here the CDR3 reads CASSQDGGNYGYTF. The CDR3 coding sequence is TGCGCCAGCAGCCAAGATGGGGGGAACTATGGCTACACCTTC.

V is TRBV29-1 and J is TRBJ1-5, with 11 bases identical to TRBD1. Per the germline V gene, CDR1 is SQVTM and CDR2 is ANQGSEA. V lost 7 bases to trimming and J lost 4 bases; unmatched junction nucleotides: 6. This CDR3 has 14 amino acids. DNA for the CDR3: TGCAGCGCCCGGACAGGGGGCGGGAATCAGCCCCAGCATTTT. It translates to CSARTGGGNQPQHF.

CDR3 amino acids: CASSQTTQTVSYEQYF. In DNA, the CDR3 is TGTGCCAGCAGCCAAACAACACAGACGGTCTCCTACGAGCAGTACTTC. The chain combines TRBV14 with TRBJ2-7, with unresolved D. The germline V and J ends were trimmed by 2 bases and 0 bases, with 14 bases remaining between them. CDR1 SGHDN and CDR2 FVKESK come from the germline V gene. The CDR3 is 16 residues long.

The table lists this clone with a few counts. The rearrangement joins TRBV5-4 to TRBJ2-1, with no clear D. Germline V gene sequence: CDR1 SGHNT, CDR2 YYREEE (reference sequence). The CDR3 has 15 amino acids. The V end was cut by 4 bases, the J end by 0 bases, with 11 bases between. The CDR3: CASSLATSSYNEQFF. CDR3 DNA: TGTGCCAGCAGCCTGGCCACGAGCTCCTACAATGAGCAGTTCTTC.

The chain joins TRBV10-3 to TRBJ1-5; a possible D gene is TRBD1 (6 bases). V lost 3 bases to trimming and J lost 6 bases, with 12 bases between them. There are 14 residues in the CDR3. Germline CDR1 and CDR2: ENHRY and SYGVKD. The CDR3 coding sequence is TGTGCCATCAGTGACGGGGGGGCGCGTCAGCCCCAGCATTTT. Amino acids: CAISDGGARQPQHF.

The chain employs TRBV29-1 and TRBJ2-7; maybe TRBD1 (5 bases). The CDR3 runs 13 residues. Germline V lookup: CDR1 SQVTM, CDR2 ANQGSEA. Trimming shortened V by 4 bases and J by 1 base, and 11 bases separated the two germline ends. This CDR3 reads CSVGGRLSYEQYF. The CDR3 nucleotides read TGCAGCGTTGGGGGCAGGCTGTCCTACGAGCAGTACTTC.